This T cell receptor (beta chain) was profiled in a study of shared clonotypes between healthy human individuals. Unmatched junction bases numbered 4, after V lost 0 bases and J lost 8 bases. Per the germline V gene, CDR1 is SGHNT and CDR2 is YYREEE (reference sequence). This CDR3 comprises 15 residues. The method was immunoSEQ multiplex PCR; TCRdb's version includes in-frame clones alone and lacks a portion of them. The sample shows 1.4 million or so clones, approximately 98.5% of them seen only once. Study findings and constraints: Naive subsets generally had larger estimated richness than memory subsets. The study found lower generation probabilities in non-shared clonotypes than in those shared by all four donors. For naive CD4 cells, roughly 5% of clonotypes were shared across a few donors.

With respect to this clone: What it recognizes is unknown.

This receptor was taken from a man aged 25-45 years in good health. V usage is TRBV5-4 and J usage is TRBJ2-1; TRBD2 aligns across 11 bases. The sequenced sample was naive CD4+ T cells sorted from blood. Sample subset: CD45RA+ positively selected. Written as DNA, the CDR3 is TGTGCCAGCAGCTTGGCCGGGACTAGCGGCCATGAGCAGTTCTTC. Protein product: CASSLAGTSGHEQFF.